Below are 10 T cell receptor beta chains sequenced from a single sample in a study of shared clonotypes between healthy human individuals. Only in-frame clones appear in the TCRdb table, and some are missing; sequencing was by immunoSEQ multiplex PCR. In the table there are 600,000 to 750,000 clones, about two thirds of which are singletons. The sample taken for sequencing was memory CD4+ T cells sorted from blood. Subset noted: CD45RA-negative fraction. All receptors come from a young woman in good health.

This sequence joins TRBV30 and TRBJ1-5, with D perhaps matching TRBD1 (6 bases). The V and J ends lost 0 bases and 0 bases respectively, with 12 bases between them. CDR1 and CDR2 (germline): GTSNPN, SVGIG (reference sequence). This CDR3 spans 16 amino acids. In DNA, the CDR3 is TGTGCCTGGAGTGTACCGGGGACACATAGCAATCAGCCCCAGCATTTT. It codes for CAWSVPGTHSNQPQHF.

This chain connects TRBV5-1 to TRBJ2-7, with D hard to call. V was pared by 2 bases and J by 0 bases, with 9 bases between. The CDR3 contains 14 residues. Germline V lookup: CDR1 SGHRS, CDR2 YFSETQ. In nucleotides, the CDR3 is TGCGCCAGCAGCTTTGACGGAGTCTCCTACGAGCAGTACTTC. Protein: CASSFDGVSYEQYF.

The CDR3 coding sequence is TGTGCCAGTAGAGACAAGAACACTGAAGCTTTCTTT. Its protein product is CASRDKNTEAFF. The chain is built from TRBV19 and TRBJ1-1; D is undetermined. CDR3 length: 12 residues. Trimming shortened V by 6 bases and J by 1 base, and 6 bases separated the two germline ends. Germline V lookup: CDR1 LNHDA, CDR2 SQIVND (reference sequence).

This sequence joins TRBV6-1 and TRBJ1-1; D uncertain. CDR1 and CDR2 (germline): MNHNS, SASEGT. The V and J ends lost 1 base and 1 base respectively, with 10 bases between them. The length of the CDR3 is 15 residues. The CDR3 here is CASSEGGSANTEAFF. CDR3 bases: TGTGCCAGCAGTGAAGGGGGAAGCGCGAACACTGAAGCTTTCTTT.

The gene calls are TRBV15 and TRBJ2-3; either TRBD1 or TRBD2 may supply D (5 bases each). The V end lost 0 bases, the J end lost 1 base, and 11 bases lay between the germline ends. Per germline, CDR1 LNHNV and CDR2 YYDKDF (reference sequence). The CDR3 loop spans 16 amino acids. In nucleotides, the CDR3 is TGTGCCACCAGCAGAGAATTAGAGGGGCGCACAGATACGCAGTATTTT. As protein: CATSRELEGRTDTQYF.

Concerning this clone: One end of the junction varies from germline; a read error may be responsible. This chain connects TRBV19 to TRBJ2-2; perhaps TRBD2 as D (6 bases). Germline V CDR1 and CDR2: LNHDA, SQIVND (reference sequence). CDR3 length: 14 residues. The CDR3 nucleotides are TGTGCCAGTAGTGGAGGGCCAAAACGCCGGGGAGCTGTTTTT. Its translation: CASSGGPKRRGAVF.

The V call is TRBV5-1, the J call TRBJ2-7; the D gene is possibly TRBD1 (5 bases). The germline V gene has CDR1 SGHRS and CDR2 YFSETQ. V lost 3 bases and J lost 6, with 16 bases in between. The CDR3 spans 14 residues. The CDR3 region has the DNA TGCGCCAGCAGCTCCGGACAAAACTTAGGCGAGCAGTACTTC. It translates to CASSSGQNLGEQYF. The entire variable domain, with the rest obtained from reference TRBV5-1 and TRBJ2-7, is as follows: KAGVTQTPRYLIKTRGQQVTLSCSPISGHRSVSWYQQTPGQGLQFLFEYFSETQRNKGNFPGRFSGRQFSNSRSEMNVSTLELGDSALYLCASSSGQNLGEQYFGPGTRLTVT.

This clone was seen only a few times. This sequence joins TRBV10-2 and TRBJ2-7; D is ambiguous. Germline V CDR1 and CDR2: WSHSY, SAAADI. The CDR3 has 14 residues. The germline V and J ends were trimmed by 8 bases and 5 bases, with 19 bases remaining between them. CDR3 protein: CASRVGFSGDEQYF. CDR3 bases: TGCGCCAGCCGCGTCGGGTTCTCTGGGGACGAGCAGTACTTC.

This clone has just a few counts. The chain combines TRBV5-1 with TRBJ2-2; D unclear. Germline CDR1 SGHRS, CDR2 YFSETQ. V gave up 4 bases and J gave up 8 bases, with 12 bases separating them. The CDR3 totals 13 residues. The CDR3 DNA reads as TGCGCCAGCAGCCCGATGGTCGGGGGGGAGCTGTTTTTT. It is translated as CASSPMVGGELFF. Combining the CDR3 with reference TRBV5-1 and TRBJ2-2 gives the whole variable domain KAGVTQTPRYLIKTRGQQVTLSCSPISGHRSVSWYQQTPGQGLQFLFEYFSETQRNKGNFPGRFSGRQFSNSRSEMNVSTLELGDSALYLCASSPMVGGELFFGEGSRLTVL.

This clone has only one observation. This chain links TRBV7-2 with TRBJ1-2; a possible D gene is TRBD1 (6 bases). CDR1 and CDR2 from the germline V gene are SGHTA and FQGNSA. The CDR3 runs 13 residues. Trimming pared 1 base from V and 10 bases from J, leaving 13 bases between. This chain's CDR3 is CASSLEGWGAYTF. CDR3 coding DNA: TGTGCCAGCAGCTTAGAAGGTTGGGGGGCCTACACCTTC.